The 15 T cell receptor beta chains given below trace back to one sample, sequenced in a study of blood T cell repertoires in COVID-19. Profiled with immunoSEQ multiplex PCR; TCRdb holds only in-frame clones, not every one. The table includes about 190,000 clones, roughly 90% detected once. Sequences were obtained from peripheral blood. These receptors all stem from a man aged 40-55 years with acute or convalescent COVID-19.

In this sample, this clone turned up once. The chain has TRBV6-1 and TRBJ1-2; 12 bases align to TRBD1. With 2 bases clipped from V and 7 bases from J, the junction kept 8 bases outside the gene matches. Germline loops: CDR1 MNHNS, CDR2 SASEGT. The length of the CDR3 is 16 residues. The CDR3 nucleotides are TGTGCCAGCAGTGAATCTGGGGGACAGGGGGCGCGTGGCTACACCTTC. Its protein is CASSESGGQGARGYTF.

This rearrangement joins TRBV24-1 to TRBJ1-2, with a weak D call TRBD1 (5 bases). The CDR3 is 14 residues long. CDR1 and CDR2 (germline): KGHDR, SFDVKD. With 0 bases removed from V and 8 bases from J, the gap between germline ends came to 12 bases. The CDR3 bases are TGTGCCACCAGTGATTTGGAGACAGCTCGGGGCTACACCTTC. This translates into CATSDLETARGYTF.

The V gene is TRBV5-1, the J gene TRBJ1-3; possible D gene TRBD1, 5 bases. The CDR3 covers 15 residues. Trimming shortened V by 0 bases and J by 2 bases, and 9 bases separated the two germline ends. CDR1 and CDR2 (germline): SGHRS, YFSETQ. The CDR3 reads CASSLDRLTGNTIYF. The CDR3, as DNA: TGCGCCAGCAGCTTGGACAGGCTTACTGGAAACACCATATATTTT.

In DNA, the CDR3 is TGCGCCAGCAGCGGAGGGACGTCCCGGGGCAATGAGCAGTTCTTC. Amino acid sequence: CASSGGTSRGNEQFF. This chain connects TRBV5-1 to TRBJ2-1; perhaps TRBD2 as D (6 bases). The CDR3 contains 15 residues. Looked up from germline, CDR1 is SGHRS and CDR2 is YFSETQ. Trimming took 4 bases from V and 6 from J, leaving 17 bases between them.

V is TRBV20-1 and J is TRBJ2-5; 7 bases fit TRBD2. The CDR3 covers 14 residues. V lost 3 bases and J lost 2; bases outside the gene matches: 6. From germline, CDR1 is DFQATT and CDR2 SNEGSKA (reference sequence). DNA of the CDR3: TGCAGTGCTAGTCCCAGCGGGGTACAAGAGACCCAGTACTTC. It codes for CSASPSGVQETQYF.

V is TRBV7-2 and J is TRBJ2-7; 7 nucleotides align to TRBD2. The germline CDR1 and CDR2 sequences are SGHTA and FQGNSA. Trimming removed 3 bases from V and 3 bases from J; junction bases left unmatched: 2. The CDR3 totals 13 residues. The CDR3 here is CASSFSGGYEQYF. The CDR3 DNA sequence: TGTGCCAGCAGCTTTTCGGGGGGCTACGAGCAGTACTTC.

V usage is TRBV19 and J usage is TRBJ2-7; 11 nucleotides agree with TRBD1. The V gene end was trimmed by 0 bases and the J gene end by 7 bases; junction bases not matched to a gene: 8. Germline loops: CDR1 LNHDA, CDR2 SQIVND (reference sequence). The CDR3 extends over 16 amino acids. For the CDR3, the DNA is TGTGCCAGTAGTATAGATTCCGGACAGGGGGCCTGGGAGCAGTACTTC. Encoded protein: CASSIDSGQGAWEQYF.

V and J are TRBV9 and TRBJ2-2, with 13 bases lining up with TRBD2. This CDR3 has 18 amino acids. Per germline, CDR1 SGDLS and CDR2 YYNGEE. The junction had 8 bases not matched to a gene; V was cut back by 4 bases and J by 2 bases. The CDR3 bases are TGTGCCAGCAGCCCCACGGGACTAGCGGGGCCTAACACCGGGGAGCTGTTTTTT. This codes for CASSPTGLAGPNTGELFF.

The gene calls are TRBV19 and TRBJ2-1, with 11 nucleotides matching TRBD2. The germline gives CDR1 LNHDA, CDR2 SQIVND (reference sequence). V lost 3 bases to trimming and J lost 8 bases; unmatched junction nucleotides: 6. CDR3 length: 15 residues. CDR3 loop: CASSMLAGGFYEQFF. The CDR3, as DNA: TGTGCCAGTAGTATGTTAGCGGGGGGGTTTTATGAGCAGTTCTTC.

This chain joins TRBV19 and TRBJ1-2; the D gene is possibly TRBD1 (5 bases). Per the germline V gene, CDR1 is LNHDA and CDR2 is SQIVND (reference sequence). There are 14 residues in the CDR3. V was clipped by 6 bases and J by 2 bases, with 13 bases between them. The CDR3 protein is CASRYPGRNYGYTF. The DNA for the CDR3 is TGTGCCAGTAGATATCCAGGGCGGAACTATGGCTACACCTTC. Drawing the rest from reference TRBV19 and TRBJ1-2, the complete variable domain is DGGITQSPKYLFRKEGQNVTLSCEQNLNHDAMYWYRQDPGQGLRLIYYSQIVNDFQKGDIAEGYSVSREKKESFPLTVTSAQKNPTAFYLCASRYPGRNYGYTFGSGTRLTVV.

Only one count was recorded for this clone. V usage is TRBV5-1 and J usage is TRBJ2-7; tentatively, D is TRBD1 (6 bases). CDR1 SGHRS and CDR2 YFSETQ come from the germline V gene. Deletions cut 6 bases from V and 0 bases from J, with 10 bases between. The CDR3 has 13 amino acids. CDR3 sequence (DNA): TGCGCCAGCAACAGGGAGAGCTCCTACGAGCAGTACTTC. The encoded protein is CASNRESSYEQYF.

The chain combines TRBV19 with TRBJ1-2; D is possibly TRBD1 (5 bases). The V gene's germline CDR1 is LNHDA and CDR2 SQIVND (reference sequence). The CDR3 loop spans 15 amino acids. V gave up 3 bases and J gave up 8 bases, with 19 bases separating them. CDR3 coding DNA: TGTGCCAGTAGTATGGGCCTTGGGCAGGGTCGAGGCTACACCTTC. Translated, it gives CASSMGLGQGRGYTF.

The chain is built from TRBV5-1 and TRBJ2-4, with D maybe TRBD1 (6 bases). V gave up 4 bases and J gave up 5 bases, with 10 bases separating them. The CDR3 is 13 residues long. CDR1 is SGHRS, CDR2 YFSETQ, per germline. CDR3 sequence: CASSPRTENIQYF. The CDR3 DNA follows: TGCGCCAGCAGCCCAAGGACAGAAAACATTCAGTACTTC.

CDR3 DNA: TGCGCCAGCAGCACCAGGACAGGATGGGCCTTGAACACTGAAGCTTTCTTT. It specifies CASSTRTGWALNTEAFF. The chain uses TRBV5-1 and TRBJ1-1; 7 bases map to TRBD1. Trimming cost V 4 bases and J 0 bases; bases outside gene matches: 12. CDR1 is SGHRS and CDR2 is YFSETQ in the germline V gene. The CDR3 runs to 17 residues.

V usage is TRBV3-1 (or the pseudogene TRBV3-2) and J usage is TRBJ1-5; unclear D gene. The CDR3 is 15 residues long. Germline V gives CDR1 LGHDT, CDR2 YNNKEL (reference sequence). V gave up 4 bases and J gave up 1 base, with 11 bases separating them. CDR3 residues: CASSLRGGSNQPQHF. CDR3 nucleotide sequence: TGTGCCAGCAGCCTCCGAGGAGGGAGCAATCAGCCCCAGCATTTT.